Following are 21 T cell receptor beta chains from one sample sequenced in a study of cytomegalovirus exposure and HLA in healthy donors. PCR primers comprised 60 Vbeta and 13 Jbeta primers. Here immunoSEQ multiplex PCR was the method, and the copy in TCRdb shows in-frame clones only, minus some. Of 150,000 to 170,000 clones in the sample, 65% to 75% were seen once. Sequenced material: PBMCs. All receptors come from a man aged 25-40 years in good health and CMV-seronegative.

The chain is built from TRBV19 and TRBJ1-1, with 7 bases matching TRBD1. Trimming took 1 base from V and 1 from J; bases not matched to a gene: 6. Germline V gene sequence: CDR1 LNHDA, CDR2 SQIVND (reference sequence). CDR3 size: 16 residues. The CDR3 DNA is TGTGCCAGTAGTATAGGGTACGACAGGGCGAACACTGAAGCTTTCTTT. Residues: CASSIGYDRANTEAFF.

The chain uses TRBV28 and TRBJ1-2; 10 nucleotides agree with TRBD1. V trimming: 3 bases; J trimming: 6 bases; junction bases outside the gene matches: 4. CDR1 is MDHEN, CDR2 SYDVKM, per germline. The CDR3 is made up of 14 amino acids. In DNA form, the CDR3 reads TGTGCCAGCAGTTTCCCCGGGACAGGGGATGGCTACACCTTC. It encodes CASSFPGTGDGYTF.

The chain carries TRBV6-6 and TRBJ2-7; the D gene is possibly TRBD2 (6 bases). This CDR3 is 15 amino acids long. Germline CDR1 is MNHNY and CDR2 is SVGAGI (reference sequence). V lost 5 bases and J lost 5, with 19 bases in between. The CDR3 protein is CASSPEGPPGDEQYF. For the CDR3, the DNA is TGTGCCAGCAGTCCCGAGGGCCCTCCGGGAGACGAGCAGTACTTC.

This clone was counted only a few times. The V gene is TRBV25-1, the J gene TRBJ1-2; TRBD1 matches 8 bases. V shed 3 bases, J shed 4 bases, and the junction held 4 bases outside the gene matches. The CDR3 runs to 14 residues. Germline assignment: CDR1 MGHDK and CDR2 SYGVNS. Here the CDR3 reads CASSDRTGFYGYTF. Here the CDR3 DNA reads TGTGCCAGCAGTGACCGGACAGGGTTCTATGGCTACACCTTC.

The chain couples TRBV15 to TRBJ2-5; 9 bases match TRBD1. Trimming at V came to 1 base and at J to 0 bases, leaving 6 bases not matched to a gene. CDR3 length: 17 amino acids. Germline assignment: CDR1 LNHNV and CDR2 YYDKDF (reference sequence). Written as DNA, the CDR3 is TGTGCCACCAGCAGAGGACGACAGGGGGGGGACCAAGAGACCCAGTACTTC. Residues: CATSRGRQGGDQETQYF.

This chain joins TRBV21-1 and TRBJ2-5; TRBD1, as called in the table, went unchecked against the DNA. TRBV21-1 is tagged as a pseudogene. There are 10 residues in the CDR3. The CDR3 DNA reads TGTGCCAGGAGACAAAGGACCCAGTACTTC. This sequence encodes CARRQRTQYF.

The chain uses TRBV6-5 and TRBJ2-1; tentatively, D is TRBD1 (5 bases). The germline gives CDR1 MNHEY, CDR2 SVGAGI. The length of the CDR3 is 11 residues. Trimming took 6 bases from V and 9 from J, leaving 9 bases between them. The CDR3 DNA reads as TGTGCCAGCAGCCCAGGGTCTGAGCAGTTCTTC. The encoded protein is CASSPGSEQFF.

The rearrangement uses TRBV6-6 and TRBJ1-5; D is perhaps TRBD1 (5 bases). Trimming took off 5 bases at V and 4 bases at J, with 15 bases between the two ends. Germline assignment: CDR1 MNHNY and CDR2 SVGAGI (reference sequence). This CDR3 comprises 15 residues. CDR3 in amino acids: CASSAGQVGNQPQHF. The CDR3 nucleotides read TGTGCCAGCAGTGCTGGACAAGTGGGAAATCAGCCCCAGCATTTT.

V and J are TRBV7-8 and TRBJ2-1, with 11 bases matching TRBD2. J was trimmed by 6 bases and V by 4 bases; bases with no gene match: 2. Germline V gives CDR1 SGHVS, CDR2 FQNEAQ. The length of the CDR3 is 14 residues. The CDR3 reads CASSSGLAVNEQFF. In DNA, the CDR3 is TGTGCCAGCAGCTCGGGACTAGCGGTCAATGAGCAGTTCTTC.

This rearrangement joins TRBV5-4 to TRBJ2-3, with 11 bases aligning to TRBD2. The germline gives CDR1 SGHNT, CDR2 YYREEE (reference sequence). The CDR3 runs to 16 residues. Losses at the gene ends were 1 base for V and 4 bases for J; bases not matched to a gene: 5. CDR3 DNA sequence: TGTGCCAGCAGCTTGAAACTAGCGGGGGACGCAGATACGCAGTATTTT. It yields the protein CASSLKLAGDADTQYF.

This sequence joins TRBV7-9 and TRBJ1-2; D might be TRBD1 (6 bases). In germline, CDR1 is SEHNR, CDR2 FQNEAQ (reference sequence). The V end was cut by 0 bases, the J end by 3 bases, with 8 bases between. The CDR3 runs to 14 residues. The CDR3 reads CASSLATGYYGYTF. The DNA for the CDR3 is TGTGCCAGCAGCTTAGCAACAGGGTACTATGGCTACACCTTC.

The CDR3 loop is CALGTDLETQYF. In DNA form, the CDR3 reads TGTGCCCTCGGGACAGACCTAGAGACCCAGTACTTC. The chain uses TRBV10-3 and TRBJ2-5; 7 nucleotides line up with TRBD1. Germline V gene sequence: CDR1 ENHRY, CDR2 SYGVKD. J gave up 4 bases and V 11 bases, and 7 bases lay outside the gene matches. The CDR3 length is 12 residues.

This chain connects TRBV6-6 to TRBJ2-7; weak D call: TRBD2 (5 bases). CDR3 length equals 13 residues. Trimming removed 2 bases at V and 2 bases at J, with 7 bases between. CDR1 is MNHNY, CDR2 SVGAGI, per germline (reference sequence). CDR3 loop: CASSYGLAYEQYF. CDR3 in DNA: TGTGCCAGCAGTTACGGACTCGCCTACGAGCAGTACTTC.

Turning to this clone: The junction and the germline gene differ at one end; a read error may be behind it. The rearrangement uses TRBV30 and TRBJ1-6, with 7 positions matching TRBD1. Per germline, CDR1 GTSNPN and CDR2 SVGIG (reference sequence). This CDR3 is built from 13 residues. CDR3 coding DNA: TGTGCCGGAAACCAGGGGGACGGGTCACCCCTCAACTTT. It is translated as CAGNQGDGSPLNF. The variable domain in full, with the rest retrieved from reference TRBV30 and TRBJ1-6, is SQTIHQWPATLVQPVGSPLSLECTVEGTSNPNLYWYRQAAGRGLQLLFYSVGIGQISSEVPQNLSASRPQDRQFILSSKKLLLSDSGFYLCAGNQGDGSPLNFGNGTRLTVT.

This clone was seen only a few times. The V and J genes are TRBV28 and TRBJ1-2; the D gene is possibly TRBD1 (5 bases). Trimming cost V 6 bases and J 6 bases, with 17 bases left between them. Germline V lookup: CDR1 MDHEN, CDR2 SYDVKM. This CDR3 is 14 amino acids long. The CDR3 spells CASSPGGKLDGYTF. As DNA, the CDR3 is TGTGCCAGCAGCCCCGGGGGGAAATTGGATGGCTACACCTTC.

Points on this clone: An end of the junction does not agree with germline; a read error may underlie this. Here the CDR3 reads CASSLTLGTAAFF. The CDR3 coding sequence is TGTGCCAGCAGCTTAACTCTGGGGACTGCAGCTTTCTTT. The J gene is TRBJ1-1, the V gene TRBV11-2, with D tentatively TRBD1 (5 bases). This CDR3 spans 13 amino acids. Germline V gene lookup returns CDR1 SGHAT and CDR2 FQNNGV.

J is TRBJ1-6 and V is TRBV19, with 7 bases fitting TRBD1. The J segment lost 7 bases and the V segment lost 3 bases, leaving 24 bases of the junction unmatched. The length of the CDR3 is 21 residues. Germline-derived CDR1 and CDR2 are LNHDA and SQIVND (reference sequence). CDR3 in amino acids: CASSIEEGGPGQTLWNSPLHF. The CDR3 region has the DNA TGTGCCAGTAGTATTGAAGAGGGCGGCCCGGGACAGACGCTTTGGAATTCACCCCTCCACTTT.

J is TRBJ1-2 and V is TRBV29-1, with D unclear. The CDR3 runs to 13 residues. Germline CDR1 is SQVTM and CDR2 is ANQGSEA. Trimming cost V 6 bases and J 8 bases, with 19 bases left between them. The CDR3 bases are TGCAGCGTCAGCCGGGGTCTTGGGCGAGGCTACACCTTC. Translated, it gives CSVSRGLGRGYTF.

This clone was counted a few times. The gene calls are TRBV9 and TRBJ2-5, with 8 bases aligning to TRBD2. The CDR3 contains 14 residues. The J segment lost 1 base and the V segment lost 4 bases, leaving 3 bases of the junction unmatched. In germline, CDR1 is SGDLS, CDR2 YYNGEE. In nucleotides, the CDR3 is TGTGCCAGCAGCATCACTAGCGGCCAAGAGACCCAGTACTTC. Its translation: CASSITSGQETQYF. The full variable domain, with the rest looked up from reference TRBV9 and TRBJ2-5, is DSGVTQTPKHLITATGQRVTLRCSPRSGDLSVYWYQQSLDQGLQFLIQYYNGEERAKGNILERFSAQQFPDLHSELNLSSLELGDSALYFCASSITSGQETQYFGPGTRLLVL.

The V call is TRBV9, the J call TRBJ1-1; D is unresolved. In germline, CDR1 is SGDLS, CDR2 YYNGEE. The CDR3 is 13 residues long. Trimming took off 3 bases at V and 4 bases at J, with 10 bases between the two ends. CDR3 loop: CASSGGPGTEAFF. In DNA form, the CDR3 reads TGTGCCAGCAGCGGAGGCCCGGGCACTGAAGCTTTCTTT.

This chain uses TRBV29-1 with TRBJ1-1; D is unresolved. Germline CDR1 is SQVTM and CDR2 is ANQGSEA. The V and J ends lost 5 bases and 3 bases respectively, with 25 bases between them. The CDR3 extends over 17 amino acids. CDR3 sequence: CSVRYPVSIRQDTEAFF. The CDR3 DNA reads TGCAGCGTTCGTTACCCCGTTAGTATACGCCAGGACACTGAAGCTTTCTTT.